Given below is one TCR beta chain in context. TCRdb called the RT-PCR reads again in MiXCR, with one record for every CDR3 protein. The data hold hundreds of thousands of distinct CDR3 sequences, with 13% to 15% observed a single time. The CDR3 is 14 residues long. V was shortened by 4 bases and J by 5 bases, with 13 bases between the two germline ends. Germline V gene lookup returns CDR1 KGHDR and CDR2 SFDVKD. Sequences were obtained from memory CD4+ T cells from blood. The chain carries TRBV24-1 and TRBJ1-2; D call uncertain. This TCR derives from a female donor in good health, serving as a healthy control. DNA of the CDR3: TGTGCCACCAGTGAGGGCCGGGAAACGTATGGCTACACCTTC. Residues: CATSEGRETYGYTF.